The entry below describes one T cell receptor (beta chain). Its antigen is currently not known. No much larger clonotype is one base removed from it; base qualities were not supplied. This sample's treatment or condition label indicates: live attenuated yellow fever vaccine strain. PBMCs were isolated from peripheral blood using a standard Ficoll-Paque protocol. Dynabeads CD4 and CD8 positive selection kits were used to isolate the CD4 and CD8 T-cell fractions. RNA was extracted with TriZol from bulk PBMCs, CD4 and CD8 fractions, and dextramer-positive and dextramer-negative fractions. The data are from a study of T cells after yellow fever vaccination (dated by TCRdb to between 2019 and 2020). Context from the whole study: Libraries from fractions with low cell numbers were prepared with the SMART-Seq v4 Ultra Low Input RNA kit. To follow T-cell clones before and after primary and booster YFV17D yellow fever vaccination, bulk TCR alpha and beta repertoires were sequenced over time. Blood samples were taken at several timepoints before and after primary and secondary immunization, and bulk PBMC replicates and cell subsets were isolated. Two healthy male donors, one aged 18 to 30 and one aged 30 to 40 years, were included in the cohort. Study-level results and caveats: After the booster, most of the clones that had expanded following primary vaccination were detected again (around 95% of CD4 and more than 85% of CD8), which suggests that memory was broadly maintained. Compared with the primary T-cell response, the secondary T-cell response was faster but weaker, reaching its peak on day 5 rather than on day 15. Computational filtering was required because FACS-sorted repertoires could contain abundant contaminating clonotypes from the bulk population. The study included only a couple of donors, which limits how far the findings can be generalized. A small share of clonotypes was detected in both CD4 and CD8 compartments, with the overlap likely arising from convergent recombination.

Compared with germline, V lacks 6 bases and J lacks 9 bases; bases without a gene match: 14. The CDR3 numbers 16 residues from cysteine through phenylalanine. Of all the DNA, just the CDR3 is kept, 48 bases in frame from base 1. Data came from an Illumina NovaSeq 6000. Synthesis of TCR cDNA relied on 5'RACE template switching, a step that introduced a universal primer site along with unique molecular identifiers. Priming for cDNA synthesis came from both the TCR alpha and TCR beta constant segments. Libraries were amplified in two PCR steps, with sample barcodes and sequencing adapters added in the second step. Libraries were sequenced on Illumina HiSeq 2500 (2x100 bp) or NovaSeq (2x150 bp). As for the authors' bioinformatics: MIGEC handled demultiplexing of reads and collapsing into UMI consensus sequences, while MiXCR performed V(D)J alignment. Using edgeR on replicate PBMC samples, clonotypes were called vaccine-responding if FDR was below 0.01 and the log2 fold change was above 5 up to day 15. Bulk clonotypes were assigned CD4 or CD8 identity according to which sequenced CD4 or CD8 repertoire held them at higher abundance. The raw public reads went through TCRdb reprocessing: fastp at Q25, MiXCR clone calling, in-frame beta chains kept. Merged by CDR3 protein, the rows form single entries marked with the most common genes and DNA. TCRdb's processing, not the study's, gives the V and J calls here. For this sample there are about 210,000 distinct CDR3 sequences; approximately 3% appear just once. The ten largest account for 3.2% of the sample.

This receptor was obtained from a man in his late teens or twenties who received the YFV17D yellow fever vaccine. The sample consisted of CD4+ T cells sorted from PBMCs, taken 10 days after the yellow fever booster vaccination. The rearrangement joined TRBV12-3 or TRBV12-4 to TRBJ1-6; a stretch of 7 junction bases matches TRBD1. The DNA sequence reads TGTGCCAGCAGAATAAGGACAGGCCACCCCGGTTCACCCCTCCACTTT. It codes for CASRIRTGHPGSPLHF.